A selection of T cell receptor beta chains follows, all from one sample in a study of blood T cell repertoires in COVID-19. The protocol was immunoSEQ multiplex PCR, while the TCRdb copy is restricted to in-frame clones and leaves out a portion. Of 310,000 or so clones in the sample, over 75% were seen once. Specimen: peripheral blood. Receptors were obtained from a man in his fifties with active or convalescent COVID-19. CDR3s include the opening cysteine and the closing phenylalanine or tryptophan. Each record gives: J gene, V gene, D gene, clone size, CDR3 DNA, CDR3 protein. A D gene is named only where the DNA matches it firmly. For some rows the clone size is stated as once, few or many, or as a class when expanded; others skip it.

J gene: TRBJ1-5; V gene: TRBV27; D gene: .; clone size: .; CDR3 DNA: TGTGCCAGCAGTTTTTCGGACGGGAGGGAGCCCCAGCATTTT; CDR3 protein: CASSFSDGREPQHF
J gene: TRBJ2-1; V gene: TRBV30; D gene: .; clone size: .; CDR3 DNA: TGTGCCTGGAGCGGTAGTTACAATGAGCAGTTCTTC; CDR3 protein: CAWSGSYNEQFF
J gene: TRBJ2-7; V gene: TRBV5-1; D gene: TRBD1; clone size: .; CDR3 DNA: TGCGCCAGCAGCTGGGGACAGGGGGCCTCCTACGAGCAGTACTTC; CDR3 protein: CASSWGQGASYEQYF
J gene: TRBJ1-1; V gene: TRBV6-5; D gene: TRBD1; clone size: .; CDR3 DNA: TGTGCCAGCAGTCCCGACAGGGGATACACTGAAGCTTTCTTT; CDR3 protein: CASSPDRGYTEAFF
J gene: TRBJ1-1; V gene: TRBV18; D gene: TRBD1; clone size: .; CDR3 DNA: TGTGCCAGCTCACCACGACAGGGAGATCTAAACGGGGCTTTCTTT; CDR3 protein: CASSPRQGDLNGAFF
J gene: TRBJ2-1; V gene: TRBV2; D gene: .; clone size: .; CDR3 DNA: TGTGCCAGCAGTGAGGAGCTCTACAATGAGCAGTTCTTC; CDR3 protein: CASSEELYNEQFF
J gene: TRBJ1-1; V gene: TRBV28; D gene: TRBD1; clone size: few; CDR3 DNA: TGTGCCAGCATCCTACAGGGGGCCCACACTGAAGCTTTCTTT; CDR3 protein: CASILQGAHTEAFF
J gene: TRBJ1-1; V gene: TRBV29-1; D gene: .; clone size: few; CDR3 DNA: TGCAGCGTTCGAAGTGTTGGGGGCGGAGGCACTGAAGCTTTCTTT; CDR3 protein: CSVRSVGGGGTEAFF
J gene: TRBJ1-3; V gene: TRBV9; D gene: .; clone size: .; CDR3 DNA: TGTGCCAGCAGCGTAGTGGGGAGTACCTCTGGAAACACCATATATTTT; CDR3 protein: CASSVVGSTSGNTIYF
J gene: TRBJ1-2; V gene: TRBV30; D gene: TRBD1; clone size: .; CDR3 DNA: TGTGCCTGGAGTCGGACAGGGGGCGCTCGTGGCTACACCTTC; CDR3 protein: CAWSRTGGARGYTF
J gene: TRBJ2-7; V gene: TRBV5-4; D gene: TRBD2; clone size: .; CDR3 DNA: TGTGCCAGCAGCCCCGGGGGGGACACCTACGAGCAGTACTTC; CDR3 protein: CASSPGGDTYEQYF
J gene: TRBJ2-7; V gene: TRBV6-5; D gene: .; clone size: .; CDR3 DNA: TGTGCCAGCAGGACGCAGGGTTCCTACGAGCAGTACTTC; CDR3 protein: CASRTQGSYEQYF
J gene: TRBJ2-7; V gene: TRBV5-1; D gene: TRBD1; clone size: .; CDR3 DNA: TGCGCCAGCAGCGTTACAGGGGATGCCTACGAGCAGTACTTC; CDR3 protein: CASSVTGDAYEQYF
J gene: TRBJ1-2; V gene: TRBV5-4; D gene: .; clone size: .; CDR3 DNA: TGTGCCAGCAGCTTGACAGGGACTAACTATGGCTACACCTTC; CDR3 protein: CASSLTGTNYGYTF
J gene: TRBJ1-2; V gene: TRBV28; D gene: .; clone size: once; CDR3 DNA: TGTGCCAGCAGTTTAAATCAGGGTGGCTACACCTTC; CDR3 protein: CASSLNQGGYTF
J gene: TRBJ2-3; V gene: TRBV2; D gene: .; clone size: .; CDR3 DNA: TGTGCCAGCAGCGCCTCGGGAACAGATACGCAGTATTTT; CDR3 protein: CASSASGTDTQYF
J gene: TRBJ1-5; V gene: TRBV19; D gene: TRBD1; clone size: .; CDR3 DNA: TGTGCCAGTACCCGGGACAGGGGTCAGCCCCAGCATTTT; CDR3 protein: CASTRDRGQPQHF
J gene: TRBJ1-3; V gene: TRBV7-2; D gene: TRBD1; clone size: few; CDR3 DNA: TGTGCCAGCAGCCCCATGGCAGGGGGCTCTGGAAACACCATATATTTT; CDR3 protein: CASSPMAGGSGNTIYF
J gene: TRBJ2-5; V gene: TRBV27; D gene: TRBD2; clone size: .; CDR3 DNA: TGTGCCAGCAGTTTATCGATACCACTAGCGGGGGGCTCACAAGAGACCCAGTACTTC; CDR3 protein: CASSLSIPLAGGSQETQYF
J gene: TRBJ1-5; V gene: TRBV28; D gene: .; clone size: .; CDR3 DNA: TGTGCCAGCAGTTTACGCCCGGGGAGCAATCAGCCCCAGCATTTT; CDR3 protein: CASSLRPGSNQPQHF
J gene: TRBJ2-2; V gene: TRBV7-9; D gene: .; clone size: .; CDR3 DNA: TGTGCCAGCAGCTTAGATACAGGCTCCCTTAACACCGGGGAGCTGTTTTTT; CDR3 protein: CASSLDTGSLNTGELFF
J gene: TRBJ1-5; V gene: TRBV5-5; D gene: TRBD1; clone size: .; CDR3 DNA: TGTGCCAGCAGCCGGACAGGGAGGAATCAGCCCCAGCATTTT; CDR3 protein: CASSRTGRNQPQHF
J gene: TRBJ2-1; V gene: TRBV11-2; D gene: TRBD1; clone size: .; CDR3 DNA: TGTGCCAGCAGCTTCGGGACAGGGGTTGGGAATGAGCAGTTCTTC; CDR3 protein: CASSFGTGVGNEQFF
J gene: TRBJ2-7; V gene: TRBV5-1; D gene: .; clone size: .; CDR3 DNA: TGCGCCAGCAGCTTAGACAATGTCGAGCAGTACTTC; CDR3 protein: CASSLDNVEQYF
J gene: TRBJ2-5; V gene: TRBV7-9; D gene: .; clone size: .; CDR3 DNA: TGTGCCAGCAGCACAGGGTTTGAGACCCAGTACTTC; CDR3 protein: CASSTGFETQYF
J gene: TRBJ2-4; V gene: TRBV28; D gene: TRBD1; clone size: .; CDR3 DNA: TGTGCCAGCAGGTCGGGGACAGGCAAAAACATTCAGTACTTC; CDR3 protein: CASRSGTGKNIQYF
J gene: TRBJ2-1; V gene: TRBV3-1/TRBV3-2; D gene: TRBD1; clone size: .; CDR3 DNA: TGTGCCAGCAGCCAACAACAGGGGGCGAGCTACAATGAGCAGTTCTTC; CDR3 protein: CASSQQQGASYNEQFF
J gene: TRBJ1-3; V gene: TRBV9; D gene: .; clone size: few; CDR3 DNA: TGTGCCAGCAGCGTAGAGTCAGGATGGGGAAACACCATATATTTT; CDR3 protein: CASSVESGWGNTIYF
J gene: TRBJ2-3; V gene: TRBV6-5; D gene: .; clone size: .; CDR3 DNA: TGTGCCGCCCGCGACAGCTTCACAGATACGCAGTATTTT; CDR3 protein: CAARDSFTDTQYF
J gene: TRBJ1-6; V gene: TRBV10-2; D gene: .; clone size: .; CDR3 DNA: TGCGCCAGCAAGATCCCGGGTGGTTCACCCCTCCACTTT; CDR3 protein: CASKIPGGSPLHF
J gene: TRBJ1-2; V gene: TRBV6-6; D gene: TRBD1; clone size: .; CDR3 DNA: TGTGCCAGCAGTGTGATTCCGGGACAGGGGGACTATGGCTACACCTTC; CDR3 protein: CASSVIPGQGDYGYTF
J gene: TRBJ2-3; V gene: TRBV29-1; D gene: .; clone size: .; CDR3 DNA: TGCAGCGTTAGGACAGTAAGCACAGATACGCAGTATTTT; CDR3 protein: CSVRTVSTDTQYF
J gene: TRBJ1-4; V gene: TRBV18; D gene: .; clone size: .; CDR3 DNA: TGTGCCAACTCACCGCGGGACGATGAAAAACTGTTTTTT; CDR3 protein: CANSPRDDEKLFF
J gene: TRBJ1-3; V gene: TRBV2; D gene: .; clone size: .; CDR3 DNA: TGTGCCAGGGGCAGTCGGTTCTCTGGAAACACCATATATTTT; CDR3 protein: CARGSRFSGNTIYF
J gene: TRBJ1-2; V gene: TRBV20-1; D gene: .; clone size: few; CDR3 DNA: TGCAGTGCTAGATACGGCTATGGCTACACCTTC; CDR3 protein: CSARYGYGYTF
J gene: TRBJ2-3; V gene: TRBV12-3/TRBV12-4; D gene: .; clone size: .; CDR3 DNA: TGTGCCAGCAGTCTTAACACAGATACGCAGTATTTT; CDR3 protein: CASSLNTDTQYF
J gene: TRBJ2-7; V gene: TRBV11-3; D gene: TRBD2; clone size: .; CDR3 DNA: TGTGCCAGCAGCTTACCCTGGACTAGCGGGAGTTCCTACGAGCAGTACTTC; CDR3 protein: CASSLPWTSGSSYEQYF
J gene: TRBJ2-4; V gene: TRBV3-1/TRBV3-2; D gene: .; clone size: .; CDR3 DNA: TGTGCCAGCAGCCAAGTCAGAAAGGGGAAGGGAAACATTCAGTACTTC; CDR3 protein: CASSQVRKGKGNIQYF
J gene: TRBJ2-1; V gene: TRBV19; D gene: .; clone size: .; CDR3 DNA: TGTGCCAGTAGTGAAATCGGCCTAGCCCAAAGAAATGAGCAGTTCTTC; CDR3 protein: CASSEIGLAQRNEQFF
J gene: TRBJ1-4; V gene: TRBV15; D gene: .; clone size: once; CDR3 DNA: TGTGCCACCAGCAGAGACAGGGTGCCTAATGAAAAACTGTTTTTT; CDR3 protein: CATSRDRVPNEKLFF